Listed here are 24 T cell receptor beta chains from one sample, sequenced in a study of cytomegalovirus exposure and HLA in healthy donors. Sequencing used immunoSEQ multiplex PCR; TCRdb keeps in-frame clones, though not all of them. The table includes about 110,000 clones, approximately 94% detected once. The specimen was PBMCs. Source of these receptors: a woman aged 18-29 years in good health and CMV-seronegative.

The rearrangement uses TRBV19 and TRBJ1-1; weak D call: TRBD1 (5 bases). The CDR3 runs to 16 residues. The germline V gene encodes CDR1 LNHDA and CDR2 SQIVND (reference sequence). Deletions cut 6 bases from V and 2 bases from J, with 19 bases between. The CDR3 sequence: CASRNAWEGANTEAFF. In nucleotides, the CDR3 is TGTGCCAGTAGGAACGCCTGGGAAGGGGCTAACACTGAAGCTTTCTTT.

The chain joins TRBV7-3 to TRBJ2-7; TRBD2 is a possible D gene (5 bases). Germline CDR1 SGHTA, CDR2 FQGTGA. The V and J ends lost 2 bases and 2 bases respectively, with 13 bases between them. The CDR3 consists of 15 residues. The CDR3 loop is CASSLFWTATYEQYF. The CDR3 DNA reads TGTGCCAGCAGCTTATTTTGGACTGCAACCTACGAGCAGTACTTC.

The chain recombines TRBV28 with TRBJ2-1, with TRBD2 matching 7 bases. After removal of 5 bases from V and 1 base from J, the junction contained 8 bases not matched to a gene. The germline CDR1 and CDR2 sequences are MDHEN and SYDVKM. The CDR3 is 16 amino acids. The CDR3 spells CASSTQSAGSYNEQFF. The DNA for the CDR3 is TGTGCCAGCAGTACTCAGTCAGCGGGGTCCTACAATGAGCAGTTCTTC.

The chain carries TRBV13 and TRBJ2-7; 7 bases match TRBD1. Looked up from germline, CDR1 is PRHDT and CDR2 is FYEKMQ (reference sequence). The CDR3 is made up of 14 amino acids. Unmatched junction bases numbered 4, after V lost 5 bases and J lost 0 bases. This chain's CDR3 is CASSQGTVSYEQYF. As DNA, the CDR3 is TGTGCCAGCAGCCAAGGGACAGTCTCCTACGAGCAGTACTTC.

This clone came up once. The V and J genes are TRBV9 and TRBJ2-1; 7 positions agree with TRBD2. The J segment lost 5 bases and the V segment lost 2 bases, leaving 7 bases of the junction unmatched. This CDR3 comprises 15 residues. CDR1 and CDR2 from the germline V gene are SGDLS and YYNGEE. CDR3 nucleotides: TGTGCCAGCAGCGTGGAGACTAGCAGAAACAATGAGCAGTTCTTC. This codes for CASSVETSRNNEQFF.

This clone appeared once. The chain joins TRBV5-4 to TRBJ1-1, with 8 bases lining up with TRBD1. Germline loops: CDR1 SGHNT, CDR2 YYREEE (reference sequence). This CDR3 is built from 14 residues. Germline trimming cut 3 bases from V and 4 bases from J; bases unmatched to any gene: 5. In DNA form, the CDR3 reads TGTGCCAGCAGCTGGGACAGGTGGAGCACTGAAGCTTTCTTT. Protein sequence: CASSWDRWSTEAFF. Using reference TRBV5-4 and TRBJ1-1 for the parts outside the CDR3, the full variable domain is ETGVTQSPTHLIKTRGQQVTLRCSSQSGHNTVSWYQQALGQGPQFIFQYYREEENGRGNFPPRFSGLQFPNYSSELNVNALELDDSALYLCASSWDRWSTEAFFGQGTRLTVV.

This rearrangement joins TRBV7-6 to TRBJ2-5; TRBD2 aligns across 10 bases. Germline V gene sequence: CDR1 SGHVS, CDR2 FNYEAQ. CDR3 length: 17 amino acids. The ends lost 1 base at V and 5 bases at J; junction bases unmatched: 10. CDR3 sequence: CASSLGSERGGRETQYF. CDR3 in DNA: TGTGCCAGCAGCTTAGGTTCCGAGCGGGGGGGCCGGGAGACCCAGTACTTC.

This chain uses TRBV4-3 with TRBJ2-2, with 9 positions matching TRBD2. The germline gives CDR1 LGHNA, CDR2 YSLEER. The V gene end was trimmed by 0 bases and the J gene end by 4 bases; junction bases not matched to a gene: 6. The CDR3 is made up of 17 amino acids. The CDR3 sequence is CASSQDRAGGPTGELFF. In nucleotides, the CDR3 is TGCGCCAGCAGCCAAGATCGGGCGGGGGGGCCCACCGGGGAGCTGTTTTTT.

The rearrangement links TRBV30 to TRBJ1-6, with TRBD1 matching 7 bases. The CDR3 contains 13 residues. The germline V gene encodes CDR1 GTSNPN and CDR2 SVGIG (reference sequence). The ends lost 1 base at V and 10 bases at J; junction bases unmatched: 4. The CDR3 reads CAWSGQGNSPLHF. The CDR3 coding sequence is TGTGCCTGGAGTGGACAGGGTAACTCACCCCTCCACTTT.

The V call is TRBV27, the J call TRBJ2-7; TRBD1 might be the D (5 bases). The ends were cut back, 3 bases at V and 2 bases at J, with 11 bases in the middle. Germline V gene lookup returns CDR1 MNHEY and CDR2 SMNVEV (reference sequence). This CDR3 has 14 amino acids. The CDR3 sequence: CASSFARGPYEQYF. The DNA of the CDR3 is TGTGCCAGCAGTTTTGCTAGGGGCCCCTACGAGCAGTACTTC.

The V and J genes are TRBV5-5 and TRBJ1-1; 8 bases align to TRBD1. Germline loops: CDR1 SGHKS, CDR2 YYEKEE (reference sequence). J was trimmed by 1 base and V by 3 bases; bases with no gene match: 2. The CDR3 has 14 amino acids. CDR3 residues: CASSSGQGNTEAFF. The CDR3 DNA sequence: TGTGCCAGCAGCTCAGGACAGGGGAACACTGAAGCTTTCTTT.

The gene calls are TRBV2 and TRBJ2-5; perhaps TRBD2 as D (6 bases). V dropped 4 bases and J dropped 5 bases, with 14 bases sitting between them. Per the germline V gene, CDR1 is SNHLY and CDR2 is FYNNEI. This CDR3 is 14 amino acids long. The CDR3 protein is CASSGGTGRETQYF. The DNA of the CDR3 is TGTGCCAGCAGTGGTGGAACGGGGAGGGAGACCCAGTACTTC.

The V call is TRBV11-1, the J call TRBJ2-3; 8 bases match TRBD1. This CDR3 spans 13 amino acids. The junction had 7 bases not matched to a gene; V was cut back by 5 bases and J by 9 bases. Germline values: CDR1 SGHAT, CDR2 FQDESV (reference sequence). The CDR3 loop is CASSQQGAGTQYF. DNA of the CDR3: TGTGCCAGCAGCCAGCAGGGGGCCGGCACGCAGTATTTT.

The chain has TRBV7-3 and TRBJ2-2; 8 bases fit TRBD1. The length of the CDR3 is 16 residues. Per germline, CDR1 SGHTA and CDR2 FQGTGA. V trimming: 1 base; J trimming: 2 bases; junction bases outside the gene matches: 3. CDR3 nucleotide sequence: TGTGCCAGCAGCTTAAACAGGGGGTATAACACCGGGGAGCTGTTTTTT. Translated, it gives CASSLNRGYNTGELFF.

This chain uses TRBV4-2 with TRBJ1-2; no definite D call. The germline gives CDR1 LGHNA, CDR2 YNFKEQ. Trimming cost V 0 bases and J 6 bases, with 17 bases left between them. The CDR3 extends over 16 amino acids. CDR3 region: CASSQDQYRTNDGYTF. Written as DNA, the CDR3 is TGTGCCAGCAGCCAAGATCAGTACAGAACAAACGATGGCTACACCTTC.

This chain links TRBV4-1 with TRBJ1-6; D may be TRBD1 (5 bases). This CDR3 comprises 14 residues. V was shortened by 0 bases and J by 8 bases, with 8 bases between the two germline ends. Germline V gives CDR1 MGHRA, CDR2 YSYEKL. CDR3 region: CASSQEGGYSPLHF. CDR3 coding DNA: TGCGCCAGCAGCCAAGAGGGGGGATATTCACCCCTCCACTTT.

The chain combines TRBV2 with TRBJ1-2, with unresolved D. V lost 6 bases and J lost 7, with 15 bases in between. The CDR3 has 13 residues. Germline V gives CDR1 SNHLY, CDR2 FYNNEI. The DNA for the CDR3 is TGTGCCAGCAGCCTCCTTCTAGTCGCTGGCTACACCTTC. Translation: CASSLLLVAGYTF.

V is TRBV7-8 and J is TRBJ2-6, with unresolved D. V dropped 6 bases and J dropped 0 bases, with 21 bases sitting between them. The CDR3 covers 19 residues. Germline loops: CDR1 SGHVS, CDR2 FQNEAQ. CDR3 in DNA: TGTGCCAGCAGTTCGACACAGACCATGACACCCTCTGGGGCCAACGTCCTGACTTTC. Protein sequence: CASSSTQTMTPSGANVLTF.

CDR3 nucleotides: TGTGCCAGCAGACGACAGGAGAACTATGGCTACACCTTC. It specifies CASRRQENYGYTF. V gene TRBV6-5 combines with J gene TRBJ1-2; D possibly corresponds to TRBD1 (6 bases). This CDR3 spans 13 amino acids. Trimming stripped 6 bases from V and 2 bases from J, with 10 bases between. CDR1 and CDR2 (germline): MNHEY, SVGAGI.

The chain combines TRBV19 with TRBJ2-5; D may be TRBD2 (6 bases). The CDR3 extends over 15 amino acids. Between the trimmed V and J ends, which lost 3 bases and 0 bases, there was a span of 11 bases. Germline V gives CDR1 LNHDA, CDR2 SQIVND (reference sequence). The CDR3 DNA reads as TGTGCCAGTAGTATCCGGGACTTTAACCAAGAGACCCAGTACTTC. Its protein is CASSIRDFNQETQYF.

The chain carries TRBV4-1 and TRBJ1-2; 8 bases agree with TRBD1. Germline loops: CDR1 MGHRA, CDR2 YSYEKL. The J segment lost 14 bases and the V segment lost 2 bases, leaving 13 bases of the junction unmatched. The CDR3 consists of 14 residues. The CDR3 nucleotides are TGCGCCAGCAGCCAAAACTTGGGACAGGCCATCAGTACCTTC. Translating it yields CASSQNLGQAISTF.

V is TRBV7-9 and J is TRBJ2-7; no clear D gene. The CDR3 has 12 residues. V was trimmed by 4 bases and J by 3 bases, leaving 7 bases between them. Germline lookup yields CDR1 SEHNR and CDR2 FQNEAQ (reference sequence). The CDR3 sequence is CASSSPGYEQYF. The DNA of the CDR3 is TGTGCCAGCAGCTCCCCGGGCTACGAGCAGTACTTC.

This chain joins TRBV9 and TRBJ2-3; tentative D call: TRBD1 (5 bases). Germline loops: CDR1 SGDLS, CDR2 YYNGEE. The length of the CDR3 is 15 residues. The V gene lost 3 bases and the J gene lost 0 bases, with 11 bases spanning the gap. The CDR3 region has the DNA TGTGCCAGCAGCGACAGGAGATCTAGCACAGATACGCAGTATTTT. Translated, it gives CASSDRRSSTDTQYF.

The chain employs TRBV19 and TRBJ1-5; D uncertain. The germline gives CDR1 LNHDA, CDR2 SQIVND (reference sequence). Trimming removed 7 bases at V and 0 bases at J, with 16 bases between. This CDR3 has 16 amino acids. Here the CDR3 reads CASTSFAENSNQPQHF. The CDR3 nucleotides are TGTGCCAGTACCTCATTCGCCGAGAATAGCAATCAGCCCCAGCATTTT.